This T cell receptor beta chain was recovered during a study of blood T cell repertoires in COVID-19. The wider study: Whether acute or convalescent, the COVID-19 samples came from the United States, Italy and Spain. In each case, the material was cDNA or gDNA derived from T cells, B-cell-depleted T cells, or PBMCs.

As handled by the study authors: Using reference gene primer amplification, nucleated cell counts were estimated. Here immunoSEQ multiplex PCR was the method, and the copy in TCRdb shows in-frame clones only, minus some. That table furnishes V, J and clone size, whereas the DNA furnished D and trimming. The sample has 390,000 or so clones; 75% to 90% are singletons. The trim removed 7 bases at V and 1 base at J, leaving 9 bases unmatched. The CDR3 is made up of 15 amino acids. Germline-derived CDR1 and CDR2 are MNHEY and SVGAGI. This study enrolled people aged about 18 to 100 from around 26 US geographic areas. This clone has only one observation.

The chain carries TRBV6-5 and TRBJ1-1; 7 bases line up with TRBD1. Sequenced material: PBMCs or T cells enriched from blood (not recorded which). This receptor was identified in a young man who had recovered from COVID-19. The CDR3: CASNKQGWSNTEAFF. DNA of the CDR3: TGTGCCAGCAATAAACAGGGGTGGTCGAACACTGAAGCTTTCTTT.